The clone carrying this T cell receptor beta chain was counted between two and nine times. The antigen is undetermined. This specimen comes from a study of T-cell memory formation after mild COVID-19. Study outcomes and limitations: Memory cells collected pre-infection included some clones that later responded, suggesting cross-reactive memory joined. Whether day 37 second-wave clones are SARS-CoV-2-specific was not confirmed.

Germline-derived CDR1 and CDR2 are SGHVS and FNYEAQ. V was cut by 2 bases and J by 0 bases, with 8 bases left in between. The CDR3 is 16 residues long. TCRdb called the 5' RACE reads again in MiXCR, with one record for every CDR3 protein. The sample consists of 250,000 to 350,000 distinct CDR3 sequences, approximately 19% of them appearing once. The source of this sequence is a man aged 18 to 35 who had mild COVID-19 (a few samples of this study predate the infection). Cell type and time point are not known. Sequencing input: PBMCs or a T cell subset sorted from them (not recorded which). The V and J genes are TRBV7-6 and TRBJ1-6; D might be TRBD1 (5 bases). CDR3 residues: CASSLRQSSYNSPLHF. The CDR3 region has the DNA TGTGCCAGCAGCTTAAGACAGAGCTCCTATAATTCACCCCTCCACTTT. Filled out from reference TRBV7-6 and TRBJ1-6, the complete variable domain reads GAGVSQSPRYKVTKRGQDVALRCDPISGHVSLYWYRQALGQGPEFLTYFNYEAQQDKSGLPNDRFSAERPEGSISTLTIQRTEQRDSAMYRCASSLRQSSYNSPLHFGNGTRLTVT.